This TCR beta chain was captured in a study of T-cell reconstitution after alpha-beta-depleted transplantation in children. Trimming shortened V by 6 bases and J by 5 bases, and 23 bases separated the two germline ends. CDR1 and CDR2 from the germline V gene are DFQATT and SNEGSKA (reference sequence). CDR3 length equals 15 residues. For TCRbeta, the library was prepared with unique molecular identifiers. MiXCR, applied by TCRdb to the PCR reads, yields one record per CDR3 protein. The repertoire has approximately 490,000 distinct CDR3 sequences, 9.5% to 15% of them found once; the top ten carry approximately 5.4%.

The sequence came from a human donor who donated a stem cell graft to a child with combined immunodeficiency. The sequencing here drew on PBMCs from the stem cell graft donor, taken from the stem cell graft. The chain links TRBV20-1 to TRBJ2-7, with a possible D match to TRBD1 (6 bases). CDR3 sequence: CSAPPPGDVSDEQYF. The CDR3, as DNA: TGCAGTGCCCCCCCCCCAGGGGACGTTAGCGACGAGCAGTACTTC.